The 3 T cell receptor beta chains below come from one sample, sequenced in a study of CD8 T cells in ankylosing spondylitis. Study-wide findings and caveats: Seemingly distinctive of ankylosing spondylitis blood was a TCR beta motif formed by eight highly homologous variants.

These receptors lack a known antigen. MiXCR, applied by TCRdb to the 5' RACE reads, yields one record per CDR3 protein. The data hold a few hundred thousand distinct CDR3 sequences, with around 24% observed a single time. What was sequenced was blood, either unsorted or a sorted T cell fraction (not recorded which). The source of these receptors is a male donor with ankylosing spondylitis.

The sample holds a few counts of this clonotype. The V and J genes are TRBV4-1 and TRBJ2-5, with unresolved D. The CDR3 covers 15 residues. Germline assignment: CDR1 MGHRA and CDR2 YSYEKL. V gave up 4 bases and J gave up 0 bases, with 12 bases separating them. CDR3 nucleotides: TGCGCCAGCAGCCCCAATCGAGACTACCAAGAGACCCAGTACTTC. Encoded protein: CASSPNRDYQETQYF.

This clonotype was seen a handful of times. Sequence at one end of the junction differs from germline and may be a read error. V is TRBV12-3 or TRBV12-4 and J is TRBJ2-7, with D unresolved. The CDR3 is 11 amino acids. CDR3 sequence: CASSREYVQYF. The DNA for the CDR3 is TGTGCCAGCAGCAGAGAGTACGTGCAGTACTTC.

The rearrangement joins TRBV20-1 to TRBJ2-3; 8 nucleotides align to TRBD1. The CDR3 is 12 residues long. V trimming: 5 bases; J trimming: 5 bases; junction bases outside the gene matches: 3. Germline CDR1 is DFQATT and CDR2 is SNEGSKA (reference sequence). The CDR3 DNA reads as TGCAGTGCTGCGGACAGGGAAGATACGCAGTATTTT. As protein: CSAADREDTQYF.